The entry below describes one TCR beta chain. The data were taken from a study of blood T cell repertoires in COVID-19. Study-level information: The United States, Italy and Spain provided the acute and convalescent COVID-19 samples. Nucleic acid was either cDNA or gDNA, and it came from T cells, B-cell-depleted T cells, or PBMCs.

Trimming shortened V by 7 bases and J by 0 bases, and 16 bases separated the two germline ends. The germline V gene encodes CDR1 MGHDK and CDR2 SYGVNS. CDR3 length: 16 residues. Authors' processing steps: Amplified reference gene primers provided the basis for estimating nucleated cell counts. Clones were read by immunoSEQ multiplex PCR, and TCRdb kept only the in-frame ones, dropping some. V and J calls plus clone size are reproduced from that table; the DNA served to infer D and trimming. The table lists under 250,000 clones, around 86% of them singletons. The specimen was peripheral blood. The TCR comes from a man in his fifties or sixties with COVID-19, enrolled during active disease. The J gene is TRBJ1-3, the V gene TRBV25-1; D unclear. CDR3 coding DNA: TGTGCCAGCACGGACGGGAGAGTAGTCTCTGGAAACACCATATATTTT. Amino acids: CASTDGRVVSGNTIYF.